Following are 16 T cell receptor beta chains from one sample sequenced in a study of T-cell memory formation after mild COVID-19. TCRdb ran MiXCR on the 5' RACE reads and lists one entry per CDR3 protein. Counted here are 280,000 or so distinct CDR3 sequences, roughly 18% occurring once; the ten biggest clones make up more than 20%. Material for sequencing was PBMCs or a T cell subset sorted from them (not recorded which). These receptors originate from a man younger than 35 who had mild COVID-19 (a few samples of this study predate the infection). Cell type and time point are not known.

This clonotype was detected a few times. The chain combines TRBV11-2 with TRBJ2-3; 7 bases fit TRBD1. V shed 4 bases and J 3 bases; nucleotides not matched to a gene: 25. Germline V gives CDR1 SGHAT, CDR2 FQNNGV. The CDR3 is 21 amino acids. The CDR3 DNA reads TGTGCCAGCAGCTCCGTCGACAACAGGGGAGAGATCGAGACGATTACAGATACGCAGTATTTT. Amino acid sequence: CASSSVDNRGEIETITDTQYF.

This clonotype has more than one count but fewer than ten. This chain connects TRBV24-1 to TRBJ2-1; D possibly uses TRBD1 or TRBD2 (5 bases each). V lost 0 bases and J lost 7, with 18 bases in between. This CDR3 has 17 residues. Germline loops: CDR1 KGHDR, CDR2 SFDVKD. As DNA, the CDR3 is TGTGCCACCAGTGATTTGCAGGGCCGGGGATCGGAGAATGAGCAGTTCTTC. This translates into CATSDLQGRGSENEQFF.

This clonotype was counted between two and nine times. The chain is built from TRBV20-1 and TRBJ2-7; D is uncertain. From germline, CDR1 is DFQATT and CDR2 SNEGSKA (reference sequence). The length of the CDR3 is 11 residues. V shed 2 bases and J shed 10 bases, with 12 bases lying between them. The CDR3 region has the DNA TGCAGTGCTAGATCAGGAATGCACCAGTACTTC. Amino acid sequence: CSARSGMHQYF.

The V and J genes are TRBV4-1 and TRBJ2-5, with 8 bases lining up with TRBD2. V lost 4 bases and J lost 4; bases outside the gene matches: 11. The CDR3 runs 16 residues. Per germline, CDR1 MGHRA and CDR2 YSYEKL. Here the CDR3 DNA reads TGCGCCAGCAGCCCCTTCCTCCGGGGGGGCGGAGAGACCCAGTACTTC. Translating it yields CASSPFLRGGGETQYF.

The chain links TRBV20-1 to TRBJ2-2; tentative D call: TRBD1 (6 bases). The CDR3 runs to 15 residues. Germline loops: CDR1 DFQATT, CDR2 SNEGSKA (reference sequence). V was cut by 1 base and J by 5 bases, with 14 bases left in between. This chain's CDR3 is CSARVGTSGTGELFF. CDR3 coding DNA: TGCAGTGCTAGAGTTGGGACATCGGGAACCGGGGAGCTGTTTTTT.

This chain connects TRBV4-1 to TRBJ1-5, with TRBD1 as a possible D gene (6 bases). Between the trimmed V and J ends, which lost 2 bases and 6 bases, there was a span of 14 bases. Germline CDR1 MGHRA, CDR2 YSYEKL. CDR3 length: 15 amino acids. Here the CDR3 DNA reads TGCGCCAGCAGCCAAACGGGGGGCCGGGGTCAGCCCCAGCATTTT. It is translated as CASSQTGGRGQPQHF.

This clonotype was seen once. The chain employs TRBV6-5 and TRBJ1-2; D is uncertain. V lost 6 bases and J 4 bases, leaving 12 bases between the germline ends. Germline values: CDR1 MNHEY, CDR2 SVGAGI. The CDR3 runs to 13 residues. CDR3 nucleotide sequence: TGTGCCAGCAGGACGACGTCGGGCTATGGCTACACCTTC. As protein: CASRTTSGYGYTF.

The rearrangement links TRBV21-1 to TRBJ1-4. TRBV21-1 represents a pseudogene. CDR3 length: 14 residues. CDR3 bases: TGTGCCAGCAGCTCGCCACTACCGAGCGAAAAACTGTTTTTT. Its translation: CASSSPLPSEKLFF.

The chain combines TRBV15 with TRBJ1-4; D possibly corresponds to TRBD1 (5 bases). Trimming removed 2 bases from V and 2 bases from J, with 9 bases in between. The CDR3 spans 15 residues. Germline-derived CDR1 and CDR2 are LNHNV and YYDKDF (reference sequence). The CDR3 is CATSRNEGTNEKLFF. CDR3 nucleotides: TGTGCCACCAGCAGAAATGAGGGGACTAATGAAAAACTGTTTTTT.

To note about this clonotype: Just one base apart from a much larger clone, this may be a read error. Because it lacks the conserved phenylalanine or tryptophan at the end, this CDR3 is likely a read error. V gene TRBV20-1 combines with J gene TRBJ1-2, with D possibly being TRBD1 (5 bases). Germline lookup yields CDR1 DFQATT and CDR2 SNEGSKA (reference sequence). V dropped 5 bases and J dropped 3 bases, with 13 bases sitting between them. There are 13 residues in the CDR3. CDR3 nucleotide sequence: TGCAGTGCTGATGAGGGGCGCGACTATGGCTACACCTTA. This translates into CSADEGRDYGYTL.

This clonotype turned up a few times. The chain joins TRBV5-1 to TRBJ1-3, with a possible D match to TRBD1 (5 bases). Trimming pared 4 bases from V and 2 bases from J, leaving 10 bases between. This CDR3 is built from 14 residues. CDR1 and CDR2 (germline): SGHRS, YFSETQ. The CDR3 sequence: CASSRGGAGNTIYF. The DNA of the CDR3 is TGCGCCAGCAGCCGTGGGGGGGCTGGAAACACCATATATTTT.

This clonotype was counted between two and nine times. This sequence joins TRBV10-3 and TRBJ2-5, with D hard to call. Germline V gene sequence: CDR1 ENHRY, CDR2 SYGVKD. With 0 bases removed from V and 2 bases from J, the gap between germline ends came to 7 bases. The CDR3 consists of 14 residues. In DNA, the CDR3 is TGTGCCATCAGTGAGTCAACCCGGCAAGAGACCCAGTACTTC. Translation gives CAISESTRQETQYF.

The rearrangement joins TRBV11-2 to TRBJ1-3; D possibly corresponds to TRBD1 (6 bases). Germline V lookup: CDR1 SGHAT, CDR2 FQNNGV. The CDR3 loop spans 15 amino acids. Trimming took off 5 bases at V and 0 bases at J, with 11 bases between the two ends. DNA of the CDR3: TGTGCCAGCAGCACAGGGCAGCTCTCTGGAAACACCATATATTTT. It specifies CASSTGQLSGNTIYF.

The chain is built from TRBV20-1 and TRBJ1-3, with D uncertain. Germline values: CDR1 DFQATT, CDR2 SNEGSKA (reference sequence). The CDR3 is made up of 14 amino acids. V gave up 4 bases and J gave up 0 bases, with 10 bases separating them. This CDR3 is CSATHYSSGNTIYF. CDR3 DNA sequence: TGCAGTGCTACTCATTACTCCTCTGGAAACACCATATATTTT.

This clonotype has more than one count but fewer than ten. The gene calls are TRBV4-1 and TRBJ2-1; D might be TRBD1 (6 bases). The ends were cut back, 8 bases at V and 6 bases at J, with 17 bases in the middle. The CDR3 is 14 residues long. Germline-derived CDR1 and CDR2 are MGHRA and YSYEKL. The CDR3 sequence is CASGFGLGANEQFF. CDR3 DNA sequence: TGCGCCAGCGGATTCGGACTGGGGGCCAATGAGCAGTTCTTC.

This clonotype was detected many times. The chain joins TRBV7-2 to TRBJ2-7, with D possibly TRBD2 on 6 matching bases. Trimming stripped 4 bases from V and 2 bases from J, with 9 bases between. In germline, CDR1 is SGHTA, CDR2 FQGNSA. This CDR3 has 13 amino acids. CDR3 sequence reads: CASSWRDTYEQYV. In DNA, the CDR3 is TGTGCCAGCAGCTGGAGGGATACCTACGAGCAGTACGTC.